Presented here are 16 T cell receptor beta chains from one specimen sequenced in a study of blood T cells in healthy people across ages. PCR was performed a second time for about 7 to 11 cycles using a sample-barcoded 5' primer and a J-beta primer mix. TCRdb re-called the 5' RACE reads through MiXCR, storing one row per CDR3 protein. The table includes 590,000 or so distinct CDR3 sequences, 25% to 30% detected once. Source material: blood. The origin of the receptors is an elderly woman in good health.

The table lists this clonotype with many counts. The rearrangement uses TRBV7-2 and TRBJ2-1, with D hard to call. Trimming removed 5 bases from V and 0 bases from J, with 8 bases in between. CDR1 and CDR2 (germline): SGHTA, FQGNSA. CDR3 length equals 14 residues. The DNA of the CDR3 is TGTGCCAGCAGCCCCGACTCCTCCTACAATGAGCAGTTCTTC. This sequence encodes CASSPDSSYNEQFF.

The chain recombines TRBV20-1 with TRBJ1-1; unclear D gene. V lost 2 bases to trimming and J lost 3 bases, with 10 bases between them. The CDR3 is 13 residues long. Looked up from germline, CDR1 is DFQATT and CDR2 is SNEGSKA (reference sequence). CDR3 loop: CSARWTAYTEAFF. CDR3 in DNA: TGCAGTGCTAGATGGACTGCGTACACTGAAGCTTTCTTT.

The CDR3 sequence: CASSQAWVGGIYEQYF. In DNA, the CDR3 is TGCGCCAGCAGCCAAGCGTGGGTGGGAGGGATCTACGAGCAGTACTTC. This chain connects TRBV4-3 to TRBJ2-7; the match to TRBD2 covers 7 bases. The CDR3 sequence is 16 residues long. With 1 base clipped from V and 3 bases from J, the junction kept 9 bases outside the gene matches. Germline CDR1 LGHNA, CDR2 YSLEER.

Many counts were recorded for this clonotype. This chain joins TRBV7-2 and TRBJ1-2; D not resolved. V was shortened by 0 bases and J by 5 bases, with 7 bases between the two germline ends. From germline, CDR1 is SGHTA and CDR2 FQGNSA. The CDR3 spans 13 residues. This CDR3 reads CASSLAMAYGYTF. CDR3 DNA sequence: TGTGCCAGCAGCTTAGCGATGGCATATGGCTACACCTTC.

Note on this clonotype: A much bigger clone sits one base away, suggesting this may be a read error. The genes are TRBV3-1 and TRBJ2-5; D possibly corresponds to TRBD1 (5 bases). This CDR3 comprises 14 residues. The V end lost 4 bases, the J end lost 4 bases, and 13 bases lay between the germline ends. Germline CDR1 reads LGHDT; CDR2 reads YNNKEL (reference sequence). The CDR3 here is CASSRAGLGETQYF. In nucleotides, the CDR3 is TGTGCCAGCAGCCGGGCAGGGTTGGGAGAGACCCAGTACTTC.

This clonotype showed up just a few times. This chain uses TRBV7-2 with TRBJ2-7; 9 positions agree with TRBD1. CDR1 is SGHTA, CDR2 FQGNSA, per germline. The CDR3 totals 15 residues. V lost 5 bases and J lost 6; bases outside the gene matches: 11. The chain's CDR3 is CASSPWGGTGLEQYF. CDR3 DNA sequence: TGTGCCAGCAGCCCCTGGGGGGGGACAGGGCTCGAGCAGTACTTC.

Notes on this clonotype: A read error may explain this, as a much larger clone is one base away. The rearrangement joins TRBV11-2 to TRBJ1-5; D unclear. Looked up from germline, CDR1 is SGHAT and CDR2 is FQNNGV. V was trimmed by 4 bases and J by 4 bases, leaving 14 bases between them. The CDR3 has 15 amino acids. CDR3 DNA: TGTGCCAGCAGCTCTGGCAGTACTATTAATCAGCCCCAGCATTTT. Translated, it gives CASSSGSTINQPQHF.

This clonotype was observed many times. The chain has TRBV9 and TRBJ2-7; the match to TRBD1 covers 7 bases. V shed 3 bases, J shed 2 bases, and the junction held 11 bases outside the gene matches. Germline lookup yields CDR1 SGDLS and CDR2 YYNGEE. The CDR3 is 16 amino acids. The CDR3 DNA follows: TGTGCCAGCAGCGCCTCCGCTTGGGACAGACCCTACGAGCAGTACTTC. It encodes CASSASAWDRPYEQYF.

Comment on this clonotype: A read error may be the cause here, since a much bigger clone is one base away. This rearrangement joins TRBV6-5 to TRBJ2-3; tentatively, D is TRBD2 (6 bases). Germline CDR1 MNHEY, CDR2 SVGAGI. Between the trimmed V and J ends, which lost 4 bases and 10 bases, there was a span of 27 bases. This CDR3 region has 17 residues. CDR3 in amino acids: CASSCGMGSPGRDAQYF. The CDR3 DNA reads TGTGCCAGCAGTTGCGGGATGGGGTCTCCCGGACGTGATGCGCAGTATTTT.

In its sample, this clonotype was seen a few times. The chain has TRBV30 and TRBJ1-1, with TRBD1 matching 7 bases. J gave up 3 bases and V 2 bases, and 9 bases lay outside the gene matches. Germline CDR1 and CDR2: GTSNPN and SVGIG (reference sequence). This CDR3 region has 15 residues. CDR3 bases: TGTGCCTGGAGTCCTCAGACAGGGCCGCACACTGAAGCTTTCTTT. This codes for CAWSPQTGPHTEAFF.

Details on this clonotype: At one end, the junction sequence differs from germline, possibly due to a read error. The chain uses TRBV2 and TRBJ2-5; the D gene is possibly TRBD1 (6 bases). This CDR3 spans 14 amino acids. Germline V lookup: CDR1 SNHLY, CDR2 FYNNEI. The CDR3 is CASSEVCRGEPQYF. The CDR3 bases are TGTGCCAGCAGTGAAGTATGCAGGGGAGAGCCCCAGTACTTC.

To note about this clonotype: The junction does not match germline at one end; this may be a read error. This chain connects TRBV29-1 to TRBJ1-1, with D maybe TRBD1 (5 bases). Germline V CDR1 and CDR2: SQVTM, ANQGSEA. This CDR3 is 12 amino acids long. The chain's CDR3 is CSGAGWGTETFF. CDR3 coding DNA: TGCAGCGGGGCCGGGTGGGGGACTGAAACTTTCTTT.

A few counts support this clonotype. The CDR3 loop is CASSLEVPREQYF. The CDR3 DNA is TGTGCCAGCAGCTTAGAGGTACCACGCGAGCAGTACTTC. This rearrangement joins TRBV7-2 to TRBJ2-5; D remains unclear. The J call may be wrong; the DNA end is better matched by TRBJ2-7. The V gene's germline CDR1 is SGHTA and CDR2 FQGNSA. This CDR3 comprises 13 residues.

Notes on this clonotype: A much more abundant neighbour one base away suggests this may be a read error. The CDR3 sequence: CSTNRQETQYF. CDR3 DNA sequence: TGCAGTACTAACAGGCAAGAGACCCAGTACTTC. The chain combines TRBV20-1 with TRBJ2-5, with D possibly matching TRBD1 (5 bases). The V end was cut by 8 bases, the J end by 2 bases, with 9 bases between. This CDR3 comprises 11 residues. Germline lookup yields CDR1 DFQATT and CDR2 SNEGSKA (reference sequence).

For this clonotype: A read error may explain this, as a much larger clone is one base away. The chain is built from TRBV6-5 and TRBJ2-1; 8 bases fit TRBD2. The DNA matches TRBJ2-7 better at its end, which makes the J call doubtful. The CDR3 is 14 residues long. Germline V gene data show CDR1 as MNHEY and CDR2 as SVGAGI. This CDR3 is CASRRPSGYNEQYF. CDR3 bases: TGTGCCAGCAGGCGGCCTAGCGGGTACAATGAGCAGTACTTC.

This clonotype has at least ten counts. The gene calls are TRBV3-1 and TRBJ2-7, with TRBD2 matching 9 bases. After removal of 3 bases from V and 7 bases from J, the junction contained 16 bases not matched to a gene. The germline gives CDR1 LGHDT, CDR2 YNNKEL (reference sequence). There are 17 residues in the CDR3. The CDR3 DNA sequence: TGTGCCAGCAGCCACGGAAAGCGGGGGGCACGCCTCCGAGAGCAGTACTTC. Residues: CASSHGKRGARLREQYF.